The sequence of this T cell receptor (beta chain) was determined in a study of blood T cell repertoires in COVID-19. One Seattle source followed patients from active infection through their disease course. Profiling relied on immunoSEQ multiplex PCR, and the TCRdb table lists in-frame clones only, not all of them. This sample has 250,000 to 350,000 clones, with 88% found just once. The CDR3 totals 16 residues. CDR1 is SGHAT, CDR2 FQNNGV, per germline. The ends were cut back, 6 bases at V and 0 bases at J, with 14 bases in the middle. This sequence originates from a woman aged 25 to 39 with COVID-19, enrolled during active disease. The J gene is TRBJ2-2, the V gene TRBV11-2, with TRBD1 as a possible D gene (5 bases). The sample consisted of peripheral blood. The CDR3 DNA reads TGTGCCAGCAGTTTAACAGGAAGCGCGAACACCGGGGAGCTGTTTTTT. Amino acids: CASSLTGSANTGELFF. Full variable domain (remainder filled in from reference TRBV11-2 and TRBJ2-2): EAGVAQSPRYKIIEKRQSVAFWCNPISGHATLYWYQQILGQGPKLLIQFQNNGVVDDSQLPKDRFSAERLKGVDSTLKIQPAKLEDSAVYLCASSLTGSANTGELFFGEGSRLTVL.